These 26 T cell receptor beta chains were sequenced from one sample in a study of blood T cell repertoires in COVID-19. TCRdb's copy holds only in-frame clones and misses some; the assay was immunoSEQ multiplex PCR. The repertoire holds hundreds of thousands of clones, with 65% to 90% as singletons. Sequencing used peripheral blood. These receptors were obtained from a human donor in a cohort sampled during active COVID-19.

This clone was recorded at least ten times. The CDR3 loop reads CASTQGLTNGGYGYTF. For the CDR3, the DNA is TGTGCCAGCACCCAGGGACTGACAAATGGGGGCTATGGCTACACCTTC. The chain links TRBV28 to TRBJ1-2; tentative D call: TRBD1 (5 bases). CDR3 length equals 16 residues. CDR1 is MDHEN and CDR2 is SYDVKM in the germline V gene. The ends were cut back, 7 bases at V and 4 bases at J, with 22 bases in the middle.

This chain connects TRBV3-1 (or the pseudogene TRBV3-2) to TRBJ1-3, with D possibly TRBD1 on 5 matching bases. Germline loops: CDR1 LGHDT, CDR2 YNNKEL (reference sequence). The CDR3 runs 15 residues. The V gene lost 4 bases and the J gene lost 4 bases, with 14 bases spanning the gap. The CDR3 DNA follows: TGTGCCAGCAGCCCGGACAAGATACGCGGAAACACCATATATTTT. Translating it yields CASSPDKIRGNTIYF.

The chain couples TRBV19 to TRBJ2-2; 7 bases are a match to TRBD2. V shed 7 bases and J 3 bases; nucleotides not matched to a gene: 8. Germline V gene data show CDR1 as LNHDA and CDR2 as SQIVND (reference sequence). CDR3 length: 15 residues. Here the CDR3 DNA reads TGTGCCAGTATGGGCGGGACTACCCACACCGGGGAGCTGTTTTTT. It codes for CASMGGTTHTGELFF.

This chain uses TRBV27 with TRBJ2-3; perhaps TRBD2 as D (5 bases). V lost 0 bases, J lost 2 bases, and 9 bases lay in between. CDR1 and CDR2 from the germline V gene are MNHEY and SMNVEV (reference sequence). The CDR3 is 15 amino acids. CDR3 DNA: TGTGCCAGCAGTTTATCGGCGGGCTTCACAGATACGCAGTATTTT. Its translation: CASSLSAGFTDTQYF.

This chain links TRBV7-6 with TRBJ2-7, with a possible D match to TRBD1 (8 bases). The length of the CDR3 is 19 residues. CDR1 is SGHVS and CDR2 is FNYEAQ in the germline V gene. Trimming removed 5 bases at V and 2 bases at J, with 28 bases between. The CDR3 DNA is TGTGCCAGCAGCGAAACAGGGGGGAGTCTACTAGGGGGGGCCTACGAGCAGTACTTC. Encoded protein: CASSETGGSLLGGAYEQYF.

The V and J genes are TRBV3-1 (or the pseudogene TRBV3-2) and TRBJ1-2; D is unresolved. The CDR3 is 13 residues long. Looked up from germline, CDR1 is LGHDT and CDR2 is YNNKEL (reference sequence). The V end lost 1 base, the J end lost 8 bases, and 11 bases lay between the germline ends. The CDR3 bases are TGTGCCAGCAGCCAAGTCGGGGTAGTAGGCTACACCTTC. This sequence encodes CASSQVGVVGYTF.

The CDR3 DNA follows: TGTGCCAGCAGCAACCGACAGGCCGATACGCAGTATTTT. Protein sequence: CASSNRQADTQYF. The chain recombines TRBV7-2 with TRBJ2-3, with D maybe TRBD1 (6 bases). This CDR3 has 13 residues. Germline V gene lookup returns CDR1 SGHTA and CDR2 FQGNSA. Trimming cost V 5 bases and J 6 bases, with 12 bases left between them.

The gene calls are TRBV2 and TRBJ2-2; 12 bases are a match to TRBD2. The CDR3 totals 15 residues. The germline gives CDR1 SNHLY, CDR2 FYNNEI. V shed 9 bases and J 5 bases; nucleotides not matched to a gene: 7. The chain's CDR3 is CARQRLAGATGELFF. CDR3 DNA: TGTGCCAGACAGCGACTAGCGGGAGCTACCGGGGAGCTGTTTTTT.

The chain links TRBV29-1 to TRBJ1-1; D is uncertain. The germline CDR1 and CDR2 sequences are SQVTM and ANQGSEA. The CDR3 has 12 amino acids. Trimming left V 8 bases short and J 0 bases short, with 10 bases between. As DNA, the CDR3 is TGCAGCCCAATTTTTCTGAACACTGAAGCTTTCTTT. Its protein is CSPIFLNTEAFF.

This sequence joins TRBV18 and TRBJ2-7; 7 bases agree with TRBD1. The CDR3 loop spans 13 amino acids. Trimming cost V 4 bases and J 3 bases; bases outside gene matches: 3. From germline, CDR1 is KGHSH and CDR2 LQKENI. As DNA, the CDR3 is TGTGCCAGCTCACGGGACAGCTTCTACGAGCAGTACTTC. Translated, it gives CASSRDSFYEQYF.

The rearrangement joins TRBV2 to TRBJ2-1, with 9 bases fitting TRBD1. This CDR3 comprises 15 residues. Unmatched junction bases numbered 9, after V lost 6 bases and J lost 6 bases. Germline assignment: CDR1 SNHLY and CDR2 FYNNEI. The CDR3 spells CASRSRVTGGNEQFF. The CDR3 nucleotides read TGTGCCAGCAGGTCTCGCGTGACAGGGGGCAATGAGCAGTTCTTC.

V gene TRBV7-3 combines with J gene TRBJ1-2; TRBD1 agrees at 7 bases. Germline CDR1 SGHTA, CDR2 FQGTGA. With 4 bases clipped from V and 3 bases from J, the junction kept 8 bases outside the gene matches. The CDR3 runs 15 residues. The CDR3 DNA reads as TGTGCCAGCAGCTCTACAGGGGTGATGGACTATGGCTACACCTTC. This translates into CASSSTGVMDYGYTF. Together with reference TRBV7-3 and TRBJ1-2, the CDR3 gives the full variable domain: GAGVSQTPSNKVTEKGKYVELRCDPISGHTALYWYRQSLGQGPEFLIYFQGTGAADDSGLPNDRFFAVRPEGSVSTLKIQRTERGDSAVYLCASSSTGVMDYGYTFGSGTRLTVV.

The gene calls are TRBV10-3 and TRBJ2-2, with unresolved D. The germline V gene encodes CDR1 ENHRY and CDR2 SYGVKD. V was clipped by 6 bases and J by 4 bases, with 6 bases between them. CDR3 size: 12 residues. This CDR3 is CAISPGTGELFF. CDR3 in DNA: TGTGCCATCAGCCCCGGCACCGGGGAGCTGTTTTTT.

The chain combines TRBV12-5 with TRBJ1-1; 7 bases line up with TRBD1. The V and J ends lost 5 bases and 7 bases, in that order; junction bases with no gene match: 7. CDR3 length: 13 amino acids. CDR1 and CDR2 (germline): LGHNT, FRNRAP. CDR3 protein: CASGPKQGLEAFF. CDR3 DNA sequence: TGTGCTAGTGGTCCAAAACAGGGGCTTGAAGCTTTCTTT. Together with reference TRBV12-5 and TRBJ1-1, the CDR3 gives the full variable domain: DARVTQTPRHKVTEMGQEVTMRCQPILGHNTVFWYRQTMMQGLELLAYFRNRAPLDDSGMPKDRFSAEMPDATLATLKIQPSEPRDSAVYFCASGPKQGLEAFFGQGTRLTVV.

The chain is built from TRBV3-1 (or the pseudogene TRBV3-2) and TRBJ2-7, with 11 positions matching TRBD2. In germline, CDR1 is LGHDT, CDR2 YNNKEL (reference sequence). This CDR3 contains 14 residues. V lost 6 bases, J lost 8 bases, and 9 bases stayed unmatched. CDR3 bases: TGTGCCAGCAGGTCGACTAGCGGGGCTACGAAGCAGTACTTC. This translates into CASRSTSGATKQYF.

V and J are TRBV19 and TRBJ1-5; the match to TRBD1 covers 7 bases. There are 13 residues in the CDR3. Germline CDR1 is LNHDA and CDR2 is SQIVND (reference sequence). V trimming: 6 bases; J trimming: 6 bases; junction bases outside the gene matches: 5. Here the CDR3 reads CASRRDRAQPQHF. The CDR3 DNA reads TGTGCCAGTAGACGAGACAGGGCTCAGCCCCAGCATTTT.

This clone came up a few times. The rearrangement joins TRBV3-1 (or the pseudogene TRBV3-2) to TRBJ2-7; 10 bases fit TRBD1. Germline CDR1 LGHDT, CDR2 YNNKEL (reference sequence). The V segment lost 4 bases and the J segment 3 bases; nucleotides outside the gene matches: 3. This CDR3 is 14 amino acids long. Here the CDR3 DNA reads TGTGCCAGCAGCCCCGGGACAGGGGTCTACGAGCAGTACTTC. Its translation: CASSPGTGVYEQYF.

V usage is TRBV5-5 and J usage is TRBJ2-1, with 9 bases matching TRBD1. From germline, CDR1 is SGHKS and CDR2 YYEKEE (reference sequence). V lost 5 bases to trimming and J lost 8 bases; unmatched junction nucleotides: 14. CDR3 length: 16 amino acids. CDR3 coding DNA: TGTGCCAGCAGGCCTGGCCAGGGACAGGGCGTCTATGAGCAGTTCTTC. As protein: CASRPGQGQGVYEQFF.

The genes are TRBV19 and TRBJ2-1; 11 nucleotides match TRBD2. With 3 bases clipped from V and 7 bases from J, the junction kept 5 bases outside the gene matches. The CDR3 contains 15 residues. Germline values: CDR1 LNHDA, CDR2 SQIVND (reference sequence). As DNA, the CDR3 is TGTGCCAGTAGTATCTTAGCGGGAGGGATGAATGAGCAGTTCTTC. Its translation is CASSILAGGMNEQFF. Filled out from reference TRBV19 and TRBJ2-1, the complete variable domain reads DGGITQSPKYLFRKEGQNVTLSCEQNLNHDAMYWYRQDPGQGLRLIYYSQIVNDFQKGDIAEGYSVSREKKESFPLTVTSAQKNPTAFYLCASSILAGGMNEQFFGPGTRLTVL.

The rearrangement links TRBV4-2 to TRBJ2-1; 8 bases fit TRBD2. The CDR3 loop spans 17 amino acids. V shed 4 bases and J 3 bases; nucleotides not matched to a gene: 11. Germline loops: CDR1 LGHNA, CDR2 YNFKEQ. CDR3 nucleotide sequence: TGTGCCAGCAGCCCCCGAGGGGCGGGAGGAGACTACAATGAGCAGTTCTTC. It codes for CASSPRGAGGDYNEQFF.

The chain employs TRBV18 and TRBJ2-5, with D possibly being TRBD2 (6 bases). With 5 bases removed from V and 4 bases from J, the gap between germline ends came to 8 bases. This CDR3 has 12 amino acids. Looked up from germline, CDR1 is KGHSH and CDR2 is LQKENI. CDR3 region: CASSEGGETQYF. The CDR3 DNA is TGTGCCAGCTCAGAGGGAGGAGAGACCCAGTACTTC.

V and J are TRBV28 and TRBJ2-7; D ambiguous. Germline CDR1 and CDR2: MDHEN and SYDVKM. Deletions cut 3 bases from V and 4 bases from J, with 13 bases between. The CDR3 consists of 14 residues. DNA of the CDR3: TGTGCCAGCAGTTTCGCGCCCCTGCCTTACGAGCAGTACTTC. This codes for CASSFAPLPYEQYF.

CDR3 protein: CASSLGAGNSGGYTF. The CDR3 DNA reads TGTGCCAGCAGCTTGGGGGCAGGGAACTCAGGGGGCTACACCTTC. The chain combines TRBV5-4 with TRBJ1-2; D might be TRBD1 (5 bases). Trimming removed 0 bases from V and 8 bases from J, with 17 bases in between. Germline V gene sequence: CDR1 SGHNT, CDR2 YYREEE (reference sequence). The CDR3 totals 15 residues.

The chain is built from TRBV5-1 and TRBJ2-4; 7 positions match TRBD1. CDR3 length equals 14 residues. After removal of 4 bases from V and 6 bases from J, the junction contained 7 bases not matched to a gene. Looked up from germline, CDR1 is SGHRS and CDR2 is YFSETQ. The CDR3 DNA sequence: TGCGCCAGCAGCCCAGACAGGGAATTAAACATTCAGTACTTC. Protein sequence: CASSPDRELNIQYF.

The genes are TRBV9 and TRBJ2-3; TRBD2 matches 11 bases. CDR3 length: 15 amino acids. The V gene's germline CDR1 is SGDLS and CDR2 YYNGEE. J was trimmed by 3 bases and V by 3 bases; bases with no gene match: 3. The DNA for the CDR3 is TGTGCCAGCAGCGAGTCTAGCGGGAGGACAGATACGCAGTATTTT. The encoded protein is CASSESSGRTDTQYF.

This clone occurred once. V usage is TRBV19 and J usage is TRBJ1-1; the D gene is possibly TRBD1 (6 bases). This CDR3 is built from 13 residues. Germline V CDR1 and CDR2: LNHDA, SQIVND (reference sequence). Deletions cut 2 bases from V and 6 bases from J, with 10 bases between. CDR3 region: CASSISKGAEAFF. CDR3 DNA sequence: TGTGCCAGTAGTATAAGTAAGGGGGCTGAAGCTTTCTTT.